The T cell receptor beta chain described here comes from a study of blood T cell repertoires in COVID-19. Clones were read by immunoSEQ multiplex PCR, and TCRdb kept only the in-frame ones, dropping some. The sample yields some 350,000 clones, around 83% seen once. The V gene's germline CDR1 is SEHNR and CDR2 FQNEAQ (reference sequence). V dropped 3 bases and J dropped 3 bases, with 8 bases sitting between them. The CDR3 loop spans 14 amino acids. This TCR was recovered from a man younger than 45 with active or convalescent COVID-19. The sample taken for sequencing was peripheral blood. The chain combines TRBV7-9 with TRBJ2-2; D is unresolved. CDR3 sequence reads: CASSFDGDTGELFF. As DNA, the CDR3 is TGTGCCAGCAGCTTTGACGGAGACACCGGGGAGCTGTTTTTT.